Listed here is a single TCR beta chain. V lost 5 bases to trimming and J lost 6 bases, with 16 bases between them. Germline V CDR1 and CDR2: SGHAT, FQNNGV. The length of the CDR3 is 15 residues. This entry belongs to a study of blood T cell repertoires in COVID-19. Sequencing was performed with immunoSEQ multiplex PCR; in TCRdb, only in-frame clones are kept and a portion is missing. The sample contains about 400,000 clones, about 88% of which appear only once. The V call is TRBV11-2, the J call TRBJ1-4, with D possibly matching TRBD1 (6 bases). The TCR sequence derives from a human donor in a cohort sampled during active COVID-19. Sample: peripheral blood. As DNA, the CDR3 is TGTGCCAGCAGCCCAGGACAGTTTGGGGATGAAAAACTGTTTTTT. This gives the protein CASSPGQFGDEKLFF.